The 18 T cell receptor beta chains in this list originate from one sample, sequenced in a study of T cells after yellow fever vaccination (dated by TCRdb to between 2018 and 2021). Interpreted using the paper, the treatment or condition label stands for: live attenuated yellow fever vaccine strain. Receptors were amplified or captured by 5' RACE. Sequencing relied on an Illumina HiSeq 2500. TCRdb's own reprocessing of the public reads used fastp at Q25 and MiXCR and kept productive beta chains. Rows merge per CDR3 protein into single entries with the most common DNA and genes. The sample table contains about 630,000 distinct CDR3 sequences; only one count was recorded for around an eighth of them. The ten top clones hold more than 13% of the sample. This material consisted of PBMCs, taken on the day of the yellow fever booster vaccination. These receptor sequences come from a man aged 30 to 39 who received the YFV17D yellow fever vaccine.

The CDR3 is CSVDADTTRTEAFF. The CDR3 coding sequence is TGCAGCGTAGACGCGGACACAACCCGAACTGAAGCTTTCTTT. This chain links TRBV29-1 with TRBJ1-1; possibly TRBD1 for D (5 bases). The CDR3 extends over 14 amino acids. The V gene's germline CDR1 is SQVTM and CDR2 ANQGSEA. The ends were cut back, 6 bases at V and 5 bases at J, with 19 bases in the middle. Drawing the rest from reference TRBV29-1 and TRBJ1-1, the complete variable domain is SAVISQKPSRDICQRGTSLTIQCQVDSQVTMMFWYRQQPGQSLTLIATANQGSEATYESGFVIDKFPISRPNLTFSTLTVSNMSPEDSSIYLCSVDADTTRTEAFFGQGTRLTVV.

The chain joins TRBV7-2 to TRBJ2-3; D is undetermined. This CDR3 has 14 amino acids. The V end was cut by 2 bases, the J end by 2 bases, with 8 bases between. Per germline, CDR1 SGHTA and CDR2 FQGNSA. CDR3 amino acids: CASSLSPTTDTQYF. The CDR3 nucleotides read TGTGCCAGCAGCTTATCTCCTACCACAGATACGCAGTATTTT. Filled out from reference TRBV7-2 and TRBJ2-3, the complete variable domain reads GAGVSQSPSNKVTEKGKDVELRCDPISGHTALYWYRQSLGQGLEFLIYFQGNSAPDKSGLPSDRFSAERTGGSVSTLTIQRTQQEDSAVYLCASSLSPTTDTQYFGPGTRLTVL.

At least ten counts were recorded for this clonotype. This chain uses TRBV12-3 or TRBV12-4 with TRBJ2-5; 7 nucleotides match TRBD2. CDR3 length: 14 residues. Losses at the gene ends were 7 bases for V and 5 bases for J; bases not matched to a gene: 10. The CDR3 nucleotides read TGTGCCAGCAACGAAGGAGGGAGGGCTGAGACCCAGTACTTC. Translating gives CASNEGGRAETQYF.

The CDR3 region has the DNA TGTGCCAGCAGAACGAGACCTTCCACGAACACCGGGGAGCTGTTTTTT. Translating it yields CASRTRPSTNTGELFF. The gene calls are TRBV27 and TRBJ2-2; D not resolved. This CDR3 region has 16 residues. V shed 6 bases and J shed 0 bases, with 14 bases lying between them. Germline V gene data show CDR1 as MNHEY and CDR2 as SMNVEV (reference sequence).

This chain uses TRBV20-1 with TRBJ2-7, with 10 bases identical to TRBD2. The CDR3 sequence is 15 residues long. The germline V gene has CDR1 DFQATT and CDR2 SNEGSKA (reference sequence). The J segment lost 0 bases and the V segment lost 6 bases, leaving 8 bases of the junction unmatched. DNA of the CDR3: TGCAGTGCCGCGCGGACTAGCGGCAGCTCCTACGAGCAGTACTTC. It encodes CSAARTSGSSYEQYF.

This clonotype occurred a few times. This chain connects TRBV20-1 to TRBJ2-1; the match to TRBD2 covers 13 bases. The CDR3 length is 14 residues. V lost 3 bases, J lost 7 bases, and 3 bases stayed unmatched. Germline CDR1 DFQATT, CDR2 SNEGSKA (reference sequence). DNA for the CDR3: TGCAGTGCTAGGGGACTAGCGGGATTGAATGAGCAGTTCTTC. Translating it yields CSARGLAGLNEQFF.

This sequence joins TRBV5-1 and TRBJ1-5; D might be TRBD1 (5 bases). CDR1 is SGHRS and CDR2 is YFSETQ in the germline V gene. The CDR3 runs to 13 residues. V was clipped by 3 bases and J by 5 bases, with 9 bases between them. The CDR3 here is CASSWQGDQPQHF. DNA for the CDR3: TGCGCCAGCAGCTGGCAGGGTGATCAGCCCCAGCATTTT.

Details on this clonotype: The junction departs from the called germline gene at one end, perhaps through a read error. The chain couples TRBV20-1 to TRBJ1-2; D gene ambiguous. The CDR3 consists of 11 residues. The V gene's germline CDR1 is DFQATT and CDR2 SNEGSKA (reference sequence). In DNA, the CDR3 is TGCAGTGCTGGAGATGATGCGGGCTACACCTTC. It encodes CSAGDDAGYTF.

This clonotype occurred many times. V usage is TRBV5-1 and J usage is TRBJ2-7; D unresolved. Germline V gene data show CDR1 as SGHRS and CDR2 as YFSETQ. V lost 0 bases and J 0 bases, leaving 10 bases between the germline ends. There are 15 residues in the CDR3. DNA for the CDR3: TGCGCCAGCAGCTTGGGACCCGAGGACTCCTACGAGCAGTACTTC. As protein: CASSLGPEDSYEQYF. Variable domain in full (rest from reference TRBV5-1 and TRBJ2-7): KAGVTQTPRYLIKTRGQQVTLSCSPISGHRSVSWYQQTPGQGLQFLFEYFSETQRNKGNFPGRFSGRQFSNSRSEMNVSTLELGDSALYLCASSLGPEDSYEQYFGPGTRLTVT.

This clonotype was found once. V and J are TRBV4-3 and TRBJ2-7; D may correspond to TRBD1 or TRBD2 (6 bases each). This CDR3 region has 16 residues. Trimming pared 0 bases from V and 3 bases from J, leaving 15 bases between. Germline CDR1 and CDR2: LGHNA and YSLEER. The CDR3 spells CASSQDVRGRNYEQYF. In nucleotides, the CDR3 is TGCGCCAGCAGCCAAGACGTCCGGGGGCGGAACTACGAGCAGTACTTC.

The chain is built from TRBV6-1 and TRBJ2-3; 9 nucleotides agree with TRBD1. V shed 6 bases and J 4 bases; nucleotides not matched to a gene: 8. Germline CDR1 and CDR2: MNHNS and SASEGT. The CDR3 is made up of 15 amino acids. The CDR3 bases are TGTGCCAGCAGATCGGGACAGGGATCCGCAGATACGCAGTATTTT. It specifies CASRSGQGSADTQYF.

This clonotype was recorded a few times. V usage is TRBV20-1 and J usage is TRBJ2-3; D gene unclear. Trimming took 3 bases from V and 6 from J, leaving 10 bases between them. This CDR3 has 12 amino acids. CDR1 DFQATT and CDR2 SNEGSKA come from the germline V gene (reference sequence). The CDR3 spells CSASKGSDTQYF. CDR3 DNA sequence: TGCAGTGCTAGTAAGGGCAGCGATACGCAGTATTTT.

The chain combines TRBV2 with TRBJ1-5, with TRBD1 matching 7 bases. Germline V gene data show CDR1 as SNHLY and CDR2 as FYNNEI. The CDR3 runs to 14 residues. V gave up 6 bases and J gave up 1 base; unmatched junction bases: 3. The chain's CDR3 is CASRGDRSNQPQHF. In DNA form, the CDR3 reads TGTGCCAGCAGAGGGGACAGAAGCAATCAGCCCCAGCATTTT.

J is TRBJ2-1 and V is TRBV6-1, with 8 bases identical to TRBD2. This CDR3 spans 14 amino acids. Germline CDR1 MNHNS, CDR2 SASEGT. V shed 6 bases and J 6 bases; nucleotides not matched to a gene: 7. The CDR3 loop is CASRFIGRGNEQFF. The CDR3, as DNA: TGTGCCAGCAGGTTTATCGGGAGGGGCAATGAGCAGTTCTTC.

This chain links TRBV7-2 with TRBJ2-1, with TRBD2 matching over 9 bases. This CDR3 contains 16 residues. Germline CDR1 and CDR2: SGHTA and FQGNSA. Unmatched junction bases numbered 11, after V lost 5 bases and J lost 6 bases. The CDR3 DNA follows: TGTGCCAGCAGCGGAAGCGGGAGGAAAGGGTCCAATGAGCAGTTCTTC. This encodes CASSGSGRKGSNEQFF.

The table lists this clonotype with a few counts. This sequence joins TRBV12-3 or TRBV12-4 and TRBJ1-2, with D possibly matching TRBD1 (5 bases). The ends were cut back, 3 bases at V and 6 bases at J, with 17 bases in the middle. The CDR3 is 15 residues long. Here the CDR3 reads CASSFGVAGRDGYTF. The CDR3 DNA reads as TGTGCCAGCAGTTTTGGGGTGGCAGGGAGGGATGGCTACACCTTC.

This clonotype has only a few counts. V is TRBV12-3 or TRBV12-4 and J is TRBJ2-1, with D possibly matching TRBD2 (5 bases). V gave up 3 bases and J gave up 0 bases, with 12 bases separating them. The CDR3 is made up of 16 amino acids. The CDR3 sequence is CASSFSSGGSYNEQFF. The DNA of the CDR3 is TGTGCCAGCAGTTTTTCCAGTGGAGGCTCCTACAATGAGCAGTTCTTC.

The gene calls are TRBV20-1 and TRBJ2-4; no definite D call. Germline CDR1 DFQATT, CDR2 SNEGSKA (reference sequence). This CDR3 is 10 amino acids long. V was shortened by 7 bases and J by 5 bases, with 6 bases between the two germline ends. The CDR3 DNA is TGCAGTGGGTGGGAAAACATTCAGTACTTC. Its protein product is CSGWENIQYF.